This T cell receptor (beta chain) originates from a study of blood T cell repertoires in COVID-19. Study as a whole: The origin of the acute and convalescent COVID-19 samples was the United States, Italy and Spain. T cells, B-cell-depleted T cells, or PBMCs provided the cDNA or gDNA that served as material.

The method was immunoSEQ multiplex PCR; TCRdb's version includes in-frame clones alone and lacks a portion of them. Of over 75,000 clones in the sample, around 86% were seen once. This CDR3 has 14 residues. Germline V gene data show CDR1 as LNHDA and CDR2 as SQIVND (reference sequence). V lost 4 bases and J 3 bases, leaving 13 bases between the germline ends. Sequencing was done on a sample of peripheral blood. This receptor was taken from a human donor in a cohort sampled during active COVID-19. The chain employs TRBV19 and TRBJ2-7; a weak D match, TRBD2 (7 bases). Here the CDR3 DNA reads TGTGCCAGTAGTAACCCGGGGGGCCGCTACGAGCAGTACTTC. Its translation is CASSNPGGRYEQYF.